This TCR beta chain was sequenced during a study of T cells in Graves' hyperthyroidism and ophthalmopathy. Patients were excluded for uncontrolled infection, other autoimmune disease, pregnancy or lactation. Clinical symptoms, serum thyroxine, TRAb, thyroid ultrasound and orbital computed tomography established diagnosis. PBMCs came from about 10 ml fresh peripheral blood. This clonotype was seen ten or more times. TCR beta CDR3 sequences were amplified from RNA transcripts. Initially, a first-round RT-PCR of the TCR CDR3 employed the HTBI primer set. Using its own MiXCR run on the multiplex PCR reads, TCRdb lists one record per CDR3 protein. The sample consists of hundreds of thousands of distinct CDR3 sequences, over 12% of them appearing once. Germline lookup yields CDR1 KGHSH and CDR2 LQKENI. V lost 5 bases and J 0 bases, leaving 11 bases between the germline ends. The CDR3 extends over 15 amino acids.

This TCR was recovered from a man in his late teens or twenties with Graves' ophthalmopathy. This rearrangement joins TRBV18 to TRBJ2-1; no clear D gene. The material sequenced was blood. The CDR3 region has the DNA TGTGCCAGCTCAGCCGGTTCCTCCTCCTACAATGAGCAGTTCTTC. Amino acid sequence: CASSAGSSSYNEQFF. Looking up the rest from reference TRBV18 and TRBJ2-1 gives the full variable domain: NAGVMQNPRHLVRRRGQEARLRCSPMKGHSHVYWYRQLPEEGLKFMVYLQKENIIDESGMPKERFSAEFPKEGPSILRIQQVVRGDSAAYFCASSAGSSSYNEQFFGPGTRLTVL.